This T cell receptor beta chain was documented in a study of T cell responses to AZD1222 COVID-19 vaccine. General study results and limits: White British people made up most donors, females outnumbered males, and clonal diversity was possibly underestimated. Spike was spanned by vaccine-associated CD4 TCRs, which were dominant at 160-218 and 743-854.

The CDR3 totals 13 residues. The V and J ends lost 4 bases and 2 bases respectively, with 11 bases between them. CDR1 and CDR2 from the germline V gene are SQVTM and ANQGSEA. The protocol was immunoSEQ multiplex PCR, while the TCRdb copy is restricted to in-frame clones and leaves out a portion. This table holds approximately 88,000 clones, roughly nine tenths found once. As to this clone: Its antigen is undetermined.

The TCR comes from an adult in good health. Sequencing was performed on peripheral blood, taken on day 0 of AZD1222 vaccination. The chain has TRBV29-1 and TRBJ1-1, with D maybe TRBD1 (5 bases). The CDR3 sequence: CSVGFGGNTEAFF. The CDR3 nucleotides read TGCAGCGTTGGGTTCGGGGGAAACACTGAAGCTTTCTTT.